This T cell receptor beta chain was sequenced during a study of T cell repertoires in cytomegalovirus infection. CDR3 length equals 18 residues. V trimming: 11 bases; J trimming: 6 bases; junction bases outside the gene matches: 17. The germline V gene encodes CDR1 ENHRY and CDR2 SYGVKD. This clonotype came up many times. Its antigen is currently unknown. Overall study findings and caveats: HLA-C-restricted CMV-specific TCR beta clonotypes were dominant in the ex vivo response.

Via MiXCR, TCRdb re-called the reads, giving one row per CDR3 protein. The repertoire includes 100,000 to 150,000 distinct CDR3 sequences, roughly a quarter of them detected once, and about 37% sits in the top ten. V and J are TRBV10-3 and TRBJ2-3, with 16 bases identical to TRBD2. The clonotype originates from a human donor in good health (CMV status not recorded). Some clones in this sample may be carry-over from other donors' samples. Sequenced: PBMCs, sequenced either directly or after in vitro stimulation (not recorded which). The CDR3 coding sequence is TGTGCCTTAAACCACCGGGACACGGGACTAGCGGGAGGGGATACGCAGTATTTT. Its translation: CALNHRDTGLAGGDTQYF.